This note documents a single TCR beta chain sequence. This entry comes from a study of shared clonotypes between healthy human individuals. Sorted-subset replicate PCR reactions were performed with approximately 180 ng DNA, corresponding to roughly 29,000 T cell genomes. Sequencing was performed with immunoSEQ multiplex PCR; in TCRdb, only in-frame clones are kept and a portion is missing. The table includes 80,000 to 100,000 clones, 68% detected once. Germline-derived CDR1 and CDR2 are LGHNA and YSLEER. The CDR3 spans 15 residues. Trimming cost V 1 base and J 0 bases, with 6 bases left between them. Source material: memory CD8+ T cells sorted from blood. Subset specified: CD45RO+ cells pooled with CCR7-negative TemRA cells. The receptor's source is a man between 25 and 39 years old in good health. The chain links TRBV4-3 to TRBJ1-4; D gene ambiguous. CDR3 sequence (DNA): TGCGCCAGCAGCCAAGGAGGTGCAACTAATGAAAAACTGTTTTTT. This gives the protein CASSQGGATNEKLFF.